Below, 26 T cell receptor beta chains from the same sample are listed, as sequenced in a study of radiation and T cells in renal cell carcinoma. Generated by immunoSEQ multiplex PCR, the TCRdb table keeps only in-frame clones and is missing some. The table lists tens of thousands of clones, 70% to 90% of them singletons. Stated time point: blood 2 weeks post-SBRT. Described treatment: 15 Gy SBRT to primary tumor, nephrectomy 4 weeks later. The sequences come from blood, collected from a patient whose treatment included radiotherapy and nephrectomy. These TCRs come from a woman aged 50 to 60 with renal cell carcinoma.

This clone was counted only a few times. The chain couples TRBV19 to TRBJ1-2; possible D gene TRBD1, 6 bases. Trimming took 4 bases from V and 5 from J, leaving 11 bases between them. The germline V gene encodes CDR1 LNHDA and CDR2 SQIVND (reference sequence). The length of the CDR3 is 13 residues. This chain's CDR3 is CASSKDRSYGYTF. In DNA, the CDR3 is TGTGCCAGTAGTAAAGACAGGTCATATGGCTACACCTTC.

The V and J genes are TRBV28 and TRBJ2-2; TRBD2 agrees at 12 bases. The germline V gene encodes CDR1 MDHEN and CDR2 SYDVKM. The CDR3 has 17 amino acids. J lost 1 base, V lost 3 bases, and 3 bases had no gene match. CDR3 nucleotides: TGTGCCAGCAGTTTGTCTAGCGGGGGGGTGAACACCGGGGAGCTGTTTTTT. Residues: CASSLSSGGVNTGELFF. Full variable domain (missing parts from reference TRBV28 and TRBJ2-2): DVKVTQSSRYLVKRTGEKVFLECVQDMDHENMFWYRQDPGLGLRLIYFSYDVKMKEKGDIPEGYSVSREKKERFSLILESASTNQTSMYLCASSLSSGGVNTGELFFGEGSRLTVL.

The CDR3 reads CASSRGQRLDEQYF. The CDR3 DNA sequence: TGTGCCAGCAGTCGCGGACAGCGGTTGGACGAGCAGTACTTC. The rearrangement links TRBV6-1 to TRBJ2-7; D perhaps matches TRBD1 (6 bases). Trimming stripped 5 bases from V and 5 bases from J, with 16 bases between. Germline V gene data show CDR1 as MNHNS and CDR2 as SASEGT. This CDR3 contains 14 residues.

Only a few counts were recorded for this clone. CDR3 sequence (DNA): TGTGCCAGCAGCGAAGGGCCCCGGCAGTATTTT. Amino acids: CASSEGPRQYF. V is TRBV11-2 and J is TRBJ2-3; D is unclear. The V gene's germline CDR1 is SGHAT and CDR2 FQNNGV. This CDR3 has 11 residues. Trimming shortened V by 5 bases and J by 11 bases, and 11 bases separated the two germline ends. Complete variable domain (other parts from reference TRBV11-2 and TRBJ2-3): EAGVAQSPRYKIIEKRQSVAFWCNPISGHATLYWYQQILGQGPKLLIQFQNNGVVDDSQLPKDRFSAERLKGVDSTLKIQPAKLEDSAVYLCASSEGPRQYFGPGTRLTVL.

This rearrangement joins TRBV5-1 to TRBJ2-2; TRBD2 is a possible D gene (5 bases). CDR3 length equals 13 residues. V was shortened by 3 bases and J by 4 bases, with 7 bases between the two germline ends. Germline CDR1 SGHRS, CDR2 YFSETQ. The CDR3: CASSSAGTGELFF. The CDR3 DNA sequence: TGCGCCAGCAGCTCCGCGGGCACCGGGGAGCTGTTTTTT.

By share, this clone counts as medium-sized. The chain carries TRBV4-2 and TRBJ2-7; D is unclear. Germline V gene data show CDR1 as LGHNA and CDR2 as YNFKEQ. The V end was cut by 8 bases, the J end by 0 bases, with 8 bases between. This CDR3 spans 12 amino acids. CDR3 in amino acids: CASVSNSYEQYF. Written as DNA, the CDR3 is TGTGCCAGCGTCTCAAACTCCTACGAGCAGTACTTC.

J is TRBJ2-7 and V is TRBV5-4, with 8 bases identical to TRBD1. The germline V gene encodes CDR1 SGHNT and CDR2 YYREEE (reference sequence). Germline trimming cut 4 bases from V and 8 bases from J; bases unmatched to any gene: 8. The CDR3 is made up of 13 amino acids. The CDR3 is CASSPRTGKKQYF. CDR3 sequence (DNA): TGTGCCAGCAGCCCAAGGACAGGGAAGAAGCAGTACTTC.

J is TRBJ2-5 and V is TRBV2, with 10 bases that match TRBD1. The CDR3 length is 14 residues. After removal of 6 bases from V and 5 bases from J, the junction contained 6 bases not matched to a gene. CDR1 SNHLY and CDR2 FYNNEI come from the germline V gene. The CDR3 loop reads CASRDRGSGETQYF. Written as DNA, the CDR3 is TGTGCCAGCAGGGACAGGGGGTCGGGGGAGACCCAGTACTTC.

This chain links TRBV4-2 with TRBJ2-5; 11 positions agree with TRBD2. Germline assignment: CDR1 LGHNA and CDR2 YNFKEQ. The CDR3 is 17 amino acids. With V trimmed by 0 bases and J by 3 bases, 6 bases remained unmatched. CDR3 region: CASSQEFLGLAEETQYF. CDR3 bases: TGTGCCAGCAGCCAAGAATTCTTGGGACTAGCGGAAGAGACCCAGTACTTC.

The chain combines TRBV6-1 with TRBJ1-5; weak D call: TRBD1 (5 bases). The CDR3 is made up of 16 amino acids. V was clipped by 1 base and J by 4 bases, with 14 bases between them. CDR1 MNHNS and CDR2 SASEGT come from the germline V gene. This CDR3 is CASSEVLWDGNQPQHF. For the CDR3, the DNA is TGTGCCAGCAGTGAAGTTTTGTGGGACGGAAATCAGCCCCAGCATTTT.

The J gene is TRBJ1-2, the V gene TRBV7-8, with 7 bases matching TRBD1. The CDR3 is made up of 14 amino acids. Trimming took 5 bases from V and 0 from J; bases not matched to a gene: 3. Germline CDR1 and CDR2: SGHVS and FQNEAQ. For the CDR3, the DNA is TGTGCCAGCAGCCAGACAGGGACTAACTATGGCTACACCTTC. This gives the protein CASSQTGTNYGYTF.

This clone was counted between two and nine times. The rearrangement joins TRBV9 to TRBJ2-1; 13 positions agree with TRBD2. The V and J ends lost 0 bases and 10 bases, in that order; junction bases with no gene match: 7. The CDR3 consists of 16 residues. The germline V gene encodes CDR1 SGDLS and CDR2 YYNGEE. This CDR3 is CASSVGTSGGREEQFF. DNA for the CDR3: TGTGCCAGCAGCGTAGGGACTAGCGGGGGACGAGAGGAGCAGTTCTTC.

V gene TRBV7-3 combines with J gene TRBJ2-2; D possibly corresponds to TRBD2 (6 bases). The germline gives CDR1 SGHTA, CDR2 FQGTGA. V lost 5 bases and J lost 2, with 15 bases in between. The CDR3 is 16 amino acids. CDR3 DNA: TGTGCCAGCAGCAGGGGTAGCGGACTCAACACCGGGGAGCTGTTTTTT. Amino acids: CASSRGSGLNTGELFF. The full variable domain, with the rest looked up from reference TRBV7-3 and TRBJ2-2, is GAGVSQTPSNKVTEKGKYVELRCDPISGHTALYWYRQSLGQGPEFLIYFQGTGAADDSGLPNDRFFAVRPEGSVSTLKIQRTERGDSAVYLCASSRGSGLNTGELFFGEGSRLTVL.

On this clone: The junction does not match germline at one end; this may be a read error. V usage is TRBV2 and J usage is TRBJ1-4; D not certain. Germline V gives CDR1 SNHLY, CDR2 FYNNEI. CDR3 length: 13 amino acids. The CDR3 spells CASAGNTKEKLFF. The DNA of the CDR3 is TGTGCCAGCGCCGGGAATACTAAGGAAAAACTGTTTTTT.

The V and J genes are TRBV6-5 and TRBJ1-5; 8 nucleotides align to TRBD1. CDR1 and CDR2 (germline): MNHEY, SVGAGI. V lost 6 bases to trimming and J lost 5 bases; unmatched junction nucleotides: 6. The CDR3 runs to 14 residues. The CDR3 nucleotides read TGTGCCAGCAGCCGAGACAGGGGCGATCAGCCCCAGCATTTT. Amino acid sequence: CASSRDRGDQPQHF.

The table lists this clone with a count of one. The V gene is TRBV9, the J gene TRBJ2-7; possibly TRBD2 for D (6 bases). The CDR3 totals 13 residues. Germline lookup yields CDR1 SGDLS and CDR2 YYNGEE. V lost 5 bases to trimming and J lost 6 bases, with 15 bases between them. CDR3 protein: CASSARREGEQYF. The CDR3 nucleotides read TGTGCCAGCAGTGCTCGGCGGGAAGGCGAGCAGTACTTC. Full variable domain (missing parts from reference TRBV9 and TRBJ2-7): DSGVTQTPKHLITATGQRVTLRCSPRSGDLSVYWYQQSLDQGLQFLIQYYNGEERAKGNILERFSAQQFPDLHSELNLSSLELGDSALYFCASSARREGEQYFGPGTRLTVT.

The chain joins TRBV28 to TRBJ1-2; D is uncertain. The germline V gene has CDR1 MDHEN and CDR2 SYDVKM. This CDR3 spans 12 amino acids. V lost 9 bases, J lost 2 bases, and 10 bases lay in between. CDR3 protein: CASTGINYGYTF. CDR3 nucleotides: TGTGCCAGTACTGGGATAAACTATGGCTACACCTTC.

In DNA, the CDR3 is TGTGCCAGCAGCTTAGACAGGGTAGAAGAGACCCAGTACTTC. Translation: CASSLDRVEETQYF. This rearrangement joins TRBV11-2 to TRBJ2-5; maybe TRBD1 (5 bases). Germline CDR1 is SGHAT and CDR2 is FQNNGV. CDR3 size: 14 residues. Trimming left V 0 bases short and J 3 bases short, with 8 bases between.

This clone turned up a few times. The rearrangement uses TRBV9 and TRBJ1-1; D ambiguous. V was clipped by 0 bases and J by 1 base, with 7 bases between them. This CDR3 is built from 14 residues. Germline V gene lookup returns CDR1 SGDLS and CDR2 YYNGEE. In nucleotides, the CDR3 is TGTGCCAGCAGCGTAGGGCATAGGAACACTGAAGCTTTCTTT. Translation gives CASSVGHRNTEAFF.

The chain has TRBV9 and TRBJ2-1, with TRBD1 matching over 11 bases. The ends lost 3 bases at V and 4 bases at J; junction bases unmatched: 3. The CDR3 is made up of 15 amino acids. Germline loops: CDR1 SGDLS, CDR2 YYNGEE. Here the CDR3 reads CASSEGQGGYNEQFF. CDR3 DNA sequence: TGTGCCAGCAGCGAGGGACAGGGGGGATACAATGAGCAGTTCTTC.

This clone has more than one count but fewer than ten. The J gene is TRBJ1-1, the V gene TRBV2; D is undetermined. CDR1 and CDR2 (germline): SNHLY, FYNNEI. CDR3 size: 12 residues. V was pared by 4 bases and J by 7 bases, with 10 bases between. The CDR3, as DNA: TGTGCCAGCAGTGGAGACACCTATGAAGCTTTCTTT. Amino acid sequence: CASSGDTYEAFF.

The CDR3 DNA sequence: TGTGCCAGCAGTTACGGACAGGGGGCTCACACTGAAGCTTTCTTT. This translates into CASSYGQGAHTEAFF. This chain uses TRBV6-6 with TRBJ1-1; TRBD1 matches at 11 bases. J was trimmed by 3 bases and V by 2 bases; bases with no gene match: 2. The CDR3 consists of 15 residues. CDR1 MNHNY and CDR2 SVGAGI come from the germline V gene (reference sequence).

As DNA, the CDR3 is TGTGCCAGTTCCGTTCAAGCGGGACACGAGCAGTACTTC. Translated, it gives CASSVQAGHEQYF. The J gene is TRBJ2-7, the V gene TRBV19; 7 positions agree with TRBD2. Per germline, CDR1 LNHDA and CDR2 SQIVND (reference sequence). The V and J ends lost 8 bases and 5 bases, in that order; junction bases with no gene match: 9. The length of the CDR3 is 13 residues.

The rearrangement joins TRBV10-1 to TRBJ2-7, with D tentatively TRBD2 (6 bases). The ends were cut back, 6 bases at V and 0 bases at J, with 15 bases in the middle. This CDR3 spans 15 amino acids. The germline gives CDR1 WNHNN, CDR2 SYGVQD (reference sequence). The CDR3 DNA reads as TGCGCCAGCAGCCCCGTGGAGGGGAGCTCCTACGAGCAGTACTTC. It codes for CASSPVEGSSYEQYF.

The gene calls are TRBV7-2 and TRBJ1-6; D is possibly TRBD1 (5 bases). CDR3 length: 17 amino acids. The ends were cut back, 0 bases at V and 0 bases at J, with 9 bases in the middle. CDR1 and CDR2 from the germline V gene are SGHTA and FQGNSA. CDR3 bases: TGTGCCAGCAGCTTAGCTGCTGGGGGCTCCTATAATTCACCCCTCCACTTT. Protein sequence: CASSLAAGGSYNSPLHF.

This sequence joins TRBV5-6 and TRBJ1-4; no reliable D call. Germline V gene lookup returns CDR1 SGHDT and CDR2 YYEEEE. The CDR3 spans 15 residues. Trimming took 4 bases from V and 5 from J, leaving 15 bases between them. CDR3 residues: CASSPRLFSNEKLFF. DNA for the CDR3: TGTGCCAGCAGCCCCCGACTGTTCAGCAATGAAAAACTGTTTTTT.